This TCR beta chain is from a study of CD8+ T cells in alopecia areata. This CDR3 comprises 20 residues. V was cut by 0 bases and J by 4 bases, with 28 bases left in between. Germline V CDR1 and CDR2: SGHRS, YFSETQ. The treatment here: oral pan-JAK inhibitor, 5-10 mg twice daily. Lesional scalp tissue (obtained by punch biopsy) and peripheral blood were collected from alopecia areata patients. TCR sequencing used cDNA made by reverse transcription of extracted RNA. TCRdb's copy holds only in-frame clones and misses some; the assay was immunoSEQ multiplex PCR. Among hundreds of thousands of clones listed, under 40% were seen once.

This chain uses TRBV5-1 with TRBJ1-1; possible D gene TRBD1, 6 bases. This TCR derives from a human donor with alopecia areata. The starting material was CD4+ T cells sorted from blood, obtained around week 34, from a patient treated with tofacitinib. The CDR3 DNA sequence: TGCGCCAGCAGCTTGGATAGTTGGCGGGGGGCGACGGTTTTCGGCACTGAAGCTTTCTTT. Translating it yields CASSLDSWRGATVFGTEAFF.